This T cell receptor (beta chain) stems from a study of blood T cell repertoires in COVID-19. Germline V gene data show CDR1 as SGHAT and CDR2 as FQNNGV. The ends lost 0 bases at V and 2 bases at J; junction bases unmatched: 6. This CDR3 is 17 amino acids long. Sequencing used immunoSEQ multiplex PCR; TCRdb keeps in-frame clones, though not all of them. The table records 70,000 to 95,000 clones, roughly 91% of them present only once. The sequence was obtained from a man between 65 and 85 years old with active or convalescent COVID-19. Specimen: peripheral blood. The chain has TRBV11-2 and TRBJ2-1, with 8 bases lining up with TRBD1. CDR3 in amino acids: CASSLDRLTGAYNEQFF. The CDR3 DNA sequence: TGTGCCAGCAGCTTAGATCGCTTGACAGGGGCCTACAATGAGCAGTTCTTC.